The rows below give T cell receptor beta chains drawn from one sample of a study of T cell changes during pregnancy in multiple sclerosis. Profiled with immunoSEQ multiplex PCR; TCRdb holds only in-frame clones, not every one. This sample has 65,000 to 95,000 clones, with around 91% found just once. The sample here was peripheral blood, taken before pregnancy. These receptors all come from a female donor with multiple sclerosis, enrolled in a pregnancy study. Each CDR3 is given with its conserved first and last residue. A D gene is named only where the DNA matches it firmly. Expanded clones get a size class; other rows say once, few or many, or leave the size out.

CDR3nt: TGCGCCAGCAGCTTGGATCCAGGGGGCACCACCGGGGAGCTGTTTTTT
CDR3aa: CASSLDPGGTTGELFF
d_gene: TRBD1
j_gene: TRBJ2-2
abundance: -
v_gene: TRBV5-1

CDR3nt: TGTGCCAGCAGCTCCCAACTAGCGGGGGGGAGGAATGAGCAGTTCTTC
CDR3aa: CASSSQLAGGRNEQFF
d_gene: TRBD2
j_gene: TRBJ2-1
abundance: -
v_gene: TRBV7-2

CDR3nt: TGTGCCAGCCGACCCCAGGCGAACACTGAAGCTTTCTTT
CDR3aa: CASRPQANTEAFF
d_gene: -
j_gene: TRBJ1-1
abundance: -
v_gene: TRBV18

CDR3nt: TGTGCCAGCAGCTATTACAGATCTGGACAGGCCAACTATGGCTACACCTTC
CDR3aa: CASSYYRSGQANYGYTF
d_gene: TRBD1
j_gene: TRBJ1-2
abundance: -
v_gene: TRBV5-6

CDR3nt: TGCAGCGTTGCTTTGGGGGGTAGCACAGATACGCAGTATTTT
CDR3aa: CSVALGGSTDTQYF
d_gene: -
j_gene: TRBJ2-3
abundance: -
v_gene: TRBV29-1

CDR3nt: TGCGCCAGCAGTCTCGAAACCCCGGGACAGGGGGCCGACAATGAGCAGTTCTTC
CDR3aa: CASSLETPGQGADNEQFF
d_gene: TRBD1
j_gene: TRBJ2-1
abundance: -
v_gene: TRBV23-1

CDR3nt: TGCGCCAGCAGCCAAGTATCTCGAGGCCCCTGGCACACTGAAGCTTTCTTT
CDR3aa: CASSQVSRGPWHTEAFF
d_gene: -
j_gene: TRBJ1-1
abundance: -
v_gene: TRBV4-1

CDR3nt: TGTGCCAGCTCACCACAGCAGGTTGGGGGAAACACCATATATTTT
CDR3aa: CASSPQQVGGNTIYF
d_gene: -
j_gene: TRBJ1-3
abundance: -
v_gene: TRBV18

CDR3nt: TGTGCCAACTCTCCTTACAGGGCGGCTCAAGAGACCCAGTACTTC
CDR3aa: CANSPYRAAQETQYF
d_gene: -
j_gene: TRBJ2-5
abundance: -
v_gene: TRBV6-1

CDR3nt: TGTGCCAGCAGCTTAAATGGGGCAGGGTCGGCTTTCTTT
CDR3aa: CASSLNGAGSAFF
d_gene: -
j_gene: TRBJ1-1
abundance: -
v_gene: TRBV7-3

CDR3nt: TGTGCCAGCAGAAGTTCCTACAGGACAACTAATGAAAAACTGTTTTTT
CDR3aa: CASRSSYRTTNEKLFF
d_gene: -
j_gene: TRBJ1-4
abundance: once
v_gene: TRBV7-9